The 15 T cell receptor beta chains below were found in one sample sequenced in a study of cytotoxic CD8 clonotypes in ibrutinib-treated CLL. Some clones are missing from TCRdb's copy, which holds only in-frame ones; the method was immunoSEQ multiplex PCR. Of 300,000 to 400,000 clones in the sample, roughly 67% were seen once. Source: PBMCs, taken after 36 months of ibrutinib treatment. These receptors came from a human donor with chronic lymphocytic leukemia.

The chain joins TRBV5-1 to TRBJ1-6; D uncertain. The CDR3 runs to 12 residues. Trimming pared 5 bases from V and 8 bases from J, leaving 8 bases between. Germline V gene data show CDR1 as SGHRS and CDR2 as YFSETQ. CDR3 protein: CASRAKDSPLHF. The CDR3 nucleotides are TGCGCCAGCAGAGCCAAAGATTCACCCCTCCACTTT.

This clone was detected a few times. The chain carries TRBV18 and TRBJ1-5; perhaps TRBD1 as D (6 bases). The germline V and J ends were trimmed by 4 bases and 3 bases, with 10 bases remaining between them. The CDR3 spans 14 residues. Germline values: CDR1 KGHSH, CDR2 LQKENI. The CDR3 nucleotides read TGTGCCAGCTCACGCCAGGGGTTCAATCAGCCCCAGCATTTT. Its protein is CASSRQGFNQPQHF.

The chain has TRBV11-2 and TRBJ1-4, with D unresolved. V gave up 1 base and J gave up 4 bases, with 13 bases separating them. Per germline, CDR1 SGHAT and CDR2 FQNNGV. This CDR3 has 16 amino acids. This CDR3 reads CASSLGRGADNEKLFF. The CDR3 coding sequence is TGTGCCAGCAGCTTAGGTCGCGGAGCGGATAATGAAAAACTGTTTTTT.

This sequence joins TRBV14 and TRBJ2-7; D uncertain. Germline CDR1 is SGHDN and CDR2 is FVKESK. This CDR3 comprises 13 residues. V was trimmed by 1 base and J by 6 bases, leaving 10 bases between them. CDR3 in DNA: TGTGCCAGCAGCCAAGTTCGGGCCGGCGAGCAGTACTTC. Translated, it gives CASSQVRAGEQYF.

The CDR3 coding sequence is TGTGCCAGCAGCGTCAACAGGGTTATCGACACCGGGGAGCTGTTTTTT. Its protein is CASSVNRVIDTGELFF. V and J are TRBV9 and TRBJ2-2, with D possibly being TRBD1 (6 bases). Germline values: CDR1 SGDLS, CDR2 YYNGEE. V dropped 2 bases and J dropped 3 bases, with 14 bases sitting between them. This CDR3 has 16 residues.

The genes are TRBV7-3 and TRBJ1-1, with D possibly TRBD1 on 5 matching bases. With 4 bases removed from V and 0 bases from J, the gap between germline ends came to 9 bases. This CDR3 has 14 residues. CDR1 is SGHTA, CDR2 FQGTGA, per germline. This chain's CDR3 is CASSSGRMNTEAFF. CDR3 in DNA: TGTGCCAGCAGCTCAGGGAGAATGAACACTGAAGCTTTCTTT.

This clone was seen at least ten times. Different DNA sequences within this sample yield the same CDR3. The CDR3 DNA reads as TGTGCCAGCAGCTCACAGATGAACACTGAAGCTTTCTTT. As protein: CASSSQMNTEAFF. The chain couples TRBV11-2 to TRBJ1-1; D remains unclear. The germline gives CDR1 SGHAT, CDR2 FQNNGV. The CDR3 loop spans 13 amino acids. Trimming shortened V by 4 bases and J by 0 bases, and 6 bases separated the two germline ends.

The chain combines TRBV5-6 with TRBJ1-5, with D unresolved. The ends were cut back, 1 base at V and 9 bases at J, with 11 bases in the middle. The CDR3 extends over 13 amino acids. Per germline, CDR1 SGHDT and CDR2 YYEEEE. The CDR3 nucleotides read TGTGCCAGCAGCTTGTTTATGGAAAGGCCCCAGCATTTT. This encodes CASSLFMERPQHF.

This clone was recorded only once. The chain carries TRBV6-5 and TRBJ2-7, with D perhaps given as TRBD1 or TRBD2 (5 bases each). CDR1 is MNHEY, CDR2 SVGAGI, per germline. Trimming pared 11 bases from V and 0 bases from J, leaving 20 bases between. The CDR3 consists of 15 residues. CDR3 in amino acids: CAVATGPLSSYEQYF. CDR3 bases: TGTGCCGTGGCAACGGGACCACTGAGCTCCTACGAGCAGTACTTC.

This clone was observed a handful of times. This sequence joins TRBV28 and TRBJ2-2; tentative D call: TRBD1 (6 bases). The germline V and J ends were trimmed by 8 bases and 0 bases, with 7 bases remaining between them. There are 13 residues in the CDR3. Germline lookup yields CDR1 MDHEN and CDR2 SYDVKM. CDR3 amino acids: CASWTANTGELFF. CDR3 sequence (DNA): TGTGCCAGCTGGACAGCGAACACCGGGGAGCTGTTTTTT.

J is TRBJ2-7 and V is TRBV5-4, with 10 positions matching TRBD2. Germline V lookup: CDR1 SGHNT, CDR2 YYREEE (reference sequence). V was clipped by 2 bases and J by 7 bases; unmatched bases: 12. The CDR3 length is 16 residues. CDR3 in amino acids: CASSFGLAASAGEQYF. CDR3 bases: TGTGCCAGCAGCTTTGGACTAGCGGCCTCCGCGGGAGAGCAGTACTTC.

This clone was detected only a few times. The V and J genes are TRBV7-9 and TRBJ2-3, with a weak D call TRBD2 (6 bases). Trimming cost V 7 bases and J 0 bases, with 14 bases left between them. The germline CDR1 and CDR2 sequences are SEHNR and FQNEAQ (reference sequence). The CDR3 totals 15 residues. The CDR3 bases are TGTGCCAGCAAGGGGACTCAAACTAGCACAGATACGCAGTATTTT. Translating it yields CASKGTQTSTDTQYF.

This clone was seen more than once but under ten times. The chain employs TRBV6-5 and TRBJ2-7; the match to TRBD1 covers 10 bases. Trimming at V came to 4 bases and at J to 4 bases, leaving 4 bases not matched to a gene. The CDR3 sequence is 14 residues long. From germline, CDR1 is MNHEY and CDR2 SVGAGI. In nucleotides, the CDR3 is TGTGCCAGCAGTTTCCGGGACAGGGGTTACGAGCAGTACTTC. This encodes CASSFRDRGYEQYF.

The chain combines TRBV11-2 with TRBJ1-2, with 7 bases matching TRBD1. CDR1 and CDR2 from the germline V gene are SGHAT and FQNNGV. The CDR3 is 13 amino acids. Trimming cost V 3 bases and J 6 bases; bases outside gene matches: 4. CDR3 DNA: TGTGCCAGCAGCTTTTCCGGGACAGATGGCTACACCTTC. This codes for CASSFSGTDGYTF.

The CDR3 sequence is CASSLAEGQGETGELFF. The CDR3, as DNA: TGTGCCAGCAGCTTAGCAGAGGGACAGGGGGAAACCGGGGAGCTGTTTTTT. The rearrangement joins TRBV7-8 to TRBJ2-2; 11 bases align to TRBD1. Germline CDR1 reads SGHVS; CDR2 reads FQNEAQ. The CDR3 runs 17 residues. V gave up 0 bases and J gave up 5 bases; unmatched junction bases: 5.